This T cell receptor beta chain was observed in a study of T cell responses to AZD1222 COVID-19 vaccine. As for the study in general: Pooling covered second doses at about 4 or about 12 weeks. Notes on the study in general: As reported, nearly half of all spike-specific TCRs target variant regions that are unmutated. Donors were largely white British and mainly female; clonal diversity was possibly underestimated.

This CDR3 comprises 16 residues. Germline V gene sequence: CDR1 WNHNN, CDR2 SYGVQD (reference sequence). The V segment lost 0 bases and the J segment 3 bases; nucleotides outside the gene matches: 8. Only in-frame clones appear in the TCRdb table, and some are missing; sequencing was by immunoSEQ multiplex PCR. This sample has approximately 200,000 clones, with approximately 86% found just once. A remark on this clone: The antigen remains unidentified.

This chain uses TRBV10-1 with TRBJ2-7; 7 bases match TRBD1. The material was peripheral blood, obtained on day 0 of AZD1222 vaccination. This sequence was found in an adult in good health. The CDR3 here is CASSESAHRGFYEQYF. In DNA form, the CDR3 reads TGCGCCAGCAGTGAGTCGGCCCACAGGGGTTTCTACGAGCAGTACTTC.